The T cell receptor (beta chain) under discussion was sequenced for a study of a mutant IDH1 vaccine in newly diagnosed glioma. Background on the study: Treated patients were around 60% male, roughly 38% female, mean age 40.4 years. Previous care, which was radiotherapy, temozolomide, or both, most often involved both.

The V end lost 3 bases, the J end lost 0 bases, and 6 bases lay between the germline ends. CDR1 is MNHEY, CDR2 SVGAGI, per germline. The CDR3 runs 13 residues. Concerning this clone itself: Its antigen is undetermined.

Time point of the sample: week 23, last vaccination. Alongside topical imiquimod, each dose of vaccine comprised 300 ug of mutant IDH1 20-mer peptide. Donors had new WHO grade 3 or 4 IDH1-mutant, ATRX-lost astrocytomas. Sequenced by immunoSEQ multiplex PCR; TCRdb stores in-frame clones only, minus some. The sample includes tens of thousands of clones, nearly 85% of them seen just once. V usage is TRBV6-5 and J usage is TRBJ2-7; unclear D gene. The sequence was obtained from a man younger than 35 with glioma. The sample consisted of PBMCs, taken from a glioma patient whose treatment included an IDH1 peptide vaccine. The CDR3 reads CASSYNSSYEQYF. The CDR3 DNA is TGTGCCAGCAGTTATAACAGCTCCTACGAGCAGTACTTC.